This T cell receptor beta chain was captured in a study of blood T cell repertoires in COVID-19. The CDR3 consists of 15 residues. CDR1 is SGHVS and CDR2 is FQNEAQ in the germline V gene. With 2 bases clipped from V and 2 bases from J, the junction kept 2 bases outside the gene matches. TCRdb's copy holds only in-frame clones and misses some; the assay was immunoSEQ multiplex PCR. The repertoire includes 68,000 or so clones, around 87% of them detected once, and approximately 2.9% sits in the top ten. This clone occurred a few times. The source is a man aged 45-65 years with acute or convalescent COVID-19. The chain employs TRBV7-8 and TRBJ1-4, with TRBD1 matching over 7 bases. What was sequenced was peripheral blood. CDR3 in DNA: TGTGCCAGCAGCTTAACAGGGGTGACTAATGAAAAACTGTTTTTT. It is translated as CASSLTGVTNEKLFF.